A selection of T cell receptor beta chains follows, all from one sample in a study of cytomegalovirus exposure and HLA in healthy donors. Using immunoSEQ multiplex PCR, the repertoire was profiled, and TCRdb retains in-frame clones only, with some absent. The table includes under 75,000 clones, 65% to 80% detected once. What was sequenced was PBMCs. All receptors derive from a middle-aged man in good health and CMV-seropositive. CDR3s include the opening cysteine and the closing phenylalanine or tryptophan. Each record gives: D gene, J gene, CDR3 length, V gene, clone size, CDR3 DNA, CDR3 protein. A D gene is named only where the DNA matches it firmly. Size is stated for part of the rows, as once, few or many counts, or as a class when the clone is expanded.

d_call: NA; j_call: TRBJ1-1; cdr3_length: 15; v_call: TRBV7-9; clone_size: NA; cdr3_nt: TGTGCCAGCAGCTTACGGACAGACAAGAACACTGAAGCTTTCTTT; cdr3_aa: CASSLRTDKNTEAFF
d_call: NA; j_call: TRBJ2-1; cdr3_length: 18; v_call: TRBV29-1; clone_size: NA; cdr3_nt: TGCAGCGTTGGAGGCGCGGACACTCCTCTACTTCCCTACAATGAGCAGTTCTTC; cdr3_aa: CSVGGADTPLLPYNEQFF
d_call: NA; j_call: TRBJ1-6; cdr3_length: 17; v_call: TRBV14; clone_size: NA; cdr3_nt: TGTGCCAGCAGCCAATCAACGGGAGACTCCTATAATTCACCCCTCCACTTT; cdr3_aa: CASSQSTGDSYNSPLHF
d_call: NA; j_call: TRBJ2-5; cdr3_length: 13; v_call: TRBV15; clone_size: NA; cdr3_nt: TGTGCCACCAGCACTGCAGGGGCAGAGACCCAGTACTTC; cdr3_aa: CATSTAGAETQYF
d_call: TRBD1; j_call: TRBJ2-3; cdr3_length: 15; v_call: TRBV19; clone_size: NA; cdr3_nt: TGTGCCAGTAGTCCAGGGGGTAGGACCACAGATACGCAGTATTTT; cdr3_aa: CASSPGGRTTDTQYF
d_call: TRBD1; j_call: TRBJ1-3; cdr3_length: 15; v_call: TRBV2; clone_size: many; cdr3_nt: TGTGCCAGCAGAGAGGGACAGTACTCTGGAAACACCATATATTTT; cdr3_aa: CASREGQYSGNTIYF
d_call: NA; j_call: TRBJ2-7; cdr3_length: 13; v_call: TRBV25-1; clone_size: few; cdr3_nt: TGTGCCAGCAGTGACAGGAAGAGATACGAGCAGTACTTC; cdr3_aa: CASSDRKRYEQYF
d_call: TRBD2; j_call: TRBJ2-3; cdr3_length: 16; v_call: TRBV5-5; clone_size: NA; cdr3_nt: TGTGCCAGCAGCCTGATGGACAGCGGGGGTGAGGGTACGCAGTATTTT; cdr3_aa: CASSLMDSGGEGTQYF
d_call: NA; j_call: TRBJ1-6; cdr3_length: 15; v_call: TRBV5-1; clone_size: NA; cdr3_nt: TGCGCCAGCAGCCGCGAACAGGGAATAAATTCACCCCTCCACTTT; cdr3_aa: CASSREQGINSPLHF
d_call: TRBD1; j_call: TRBJ2-7; cdr3_length: 14; v_call: TRBV11-3; clone_size: NA; cdr3_nt: TGTGCCAGCAGCTTACAACAGGGGGCATATGAGCAGTACTTC; cdr3_aa: CASSLQQGAYEQYF
d_call: TRBD1; j_call: TRBJ1-1; cdr3_length: 16; v_call: TRBV7-9; clone_size: NA; cdr3_nt: TGTGCCAGCAGCCCCTCGGGACCAGGGGGCTGGGCTGAAGCTTTCTTT; cdr3_aa: CASSPSGPGGWAEAFF
d_call: NA; j_call: TRBJ2-7; cdr3_length: 11; v_call: TRBV11-3; clone_size: NA; cdr3_nt: TGTGCCAGCAGCAACCACTACGAGCAGTACTTC; cdr3_aa: CASSNHYEQYF
d_call: TRBD2; j_call: TRBJ2-3; cdr3_length: 15; v_call: TRBV5-1; clone_size: NA; cdr3_nt: TGCGCCAGCAGCTTGGCCCAGCGGGGGGGAGATACGCAGTATTTT; cdr3_aa: CASSLAQRGGDTQYF
d_call: NA; j_call: TRBJ1-4; cdr3_length: 15; v_call: TRBV11-3; clone_size: NA; cdr3_nt: TGTGCCAGCAGCTCCCCAGAGGGATATAATGAAAAACTGTTTTTT; cdr3_aa: CASSSPEGYNEKLFF
d_call: NA; j_call: TRBJ2-2; cdr3_length: 12; v_call: TRBV2; clone_size: few; cdr3_nt: TGTGCCAGCGGGCAGATCGTTGGGGAGCTGTTTTTT; cdr3_aa: CASGQIVGELFF
d_call: NA; j_call: TRBJ2-1; cdr3_length: 14; v_call: TRBV7-8; clone_size: NA; cdr3_nt: TGTGCCACCAAAGCCAGGGGCACCTACAATGAGCAGTTCTTC; cdr3_aa: CATKARGTYNEQFF
d_call: NA; j_call: TRBJ2-2; cdr3_length: 15; v_call: TRBV7-2; clone_size: NA; cdr3_nt: TGTGCCAGCAGCCCGCCAGGGTGGAACACCGGGGAGCTGTTTTTT; cdr3_aa: CASSPPGWNTGELFF
d_call: NA; j_call: TRBJ2-1; cdr3_length: 15; v_call: TRBV5-8; clone_size: once; cdr3_nt: TGTGCCAGCAGCTCGCAACCACAATCCTACAATGAGCAGTTCTTC; cdr3_aa: CASSSQPQSYNEQFF
d_call: TRBD1; j_call: TRBJ2-2; cdr3_length: 14; v_call: TRBV2; clone_size: NA; cdr3_nt: TGTGCCAGCACCCAGCAGGGGGCCGGCGGGGAGCTGTTTTTT; cdr3_aa: CASTQQGAGGELFF
d_call: TRBD1; j_call: TRBJ2-7; cdr3_length: 14; v_call: TRBV27; clone_size: many; cdr3_nt: TGTGCCAGCAGTTCCGGGACAGGAGGATACGAGCAGTACTTC; cdr3_aa: CASSSGTGGYEQYF
d_call: TRBD2; j_call: TRBJ2-5; cdr3_length: 13; v_call: TRBV10-3; clone_size: few; cdr3_nt: TGTGCCACCGGACGGGAGGGAGGGGAGACCCAGTACTTC; cdr3_aa: CATGREGGETQYF
d_call: NA; j_call: TRBJ1-3; cdr3_length: 18; v_call: TRBV21-1; clone_size: NA; cdr3_nt: TGTGCCAGCAGCAAATTGCAGGGGGGCGCCCTATCTGGAAACACCATATATTTT; cdr3_aa: CASSKLQGGALSGNTIYF
d_call: NA; j_call: TRBJ1-5; cdr3_length: 15; v_call: TRBV7-9; clone_size: NA; cdr3_nt: TGTGCCAGCAGCTTCTCAGGGAATAGCAATCAGCCCCAGCATTTT; cdr3_aa: CASSFSGNSNQPQHF
d_call: NA; j_call: TRBJ2-1; cdr3_length: 13; v_call: TRBV7-2; clone_size: NA; cdr3_nt: TGTGCCAGCAACCAGGGGTCGGGCAATGAGCAGTTCTTC; cdr3_aa: CASNQGSGNEQFF
d_call: TRBD1; j_call: TRBJ2-7; cdr3_length: 15; v_call: TRBV4-1; clone_size: few; cdr3_nt: TGCGCCAGCAGCCATGCCGGGACAGGGACCTACGAGCAGTACTTC; cdr3_aa: CASSHAGTGTYEQYF
d_call: TRBD1; j_call: TRBJ1-4; cdr3_length: 17; v_call: TRBV4-3; clone_size: NA; cdr3_nt: TGCGCCAGCAGCCCTAGGACAGGGGGAACAACTCGAGAAAAACTGTTTTTT; cdr3_aa: CASSPRTGGTTREKLFF
d_call: NA; j_call: TRBJ1-5; cdr3_length: 15; v_call: TRBV10-3; clone_size: NA; cdr3_nt: TGTGCCATCAGTGAACGGTCCCTGTGGAGTCAGCCCCAGCATTTT; cdr3_aa: CAISERSLWSQPQHF
d_call: NA; j_call: TRBJ2-3; cdr3_length: 13; v_call: TRBV6-5; clone_size: NA; cdr3_nt: TGTGCCAGCAGTTCGTTAACAGCTGATACGCAGTATTTT; cdr3_aa: CASSSLTADTQYF
d_call: NA; j_call: TRBJ1-6; cdr3_length: 16; v_call: TRBV25-1; clone_size: few; cdr3_nt: TGTGCCAGCTCTACAGGGCTCTCGGTCTATAATTCACCCCTCCACTTT; cdr3_aa: CASSTGLSVYNSPLHF
d_call: NA; j_call: TRBJ2-3; cdr3_length: 14; v_call: TRBV11-2; clone_size: NA; cdr3_nt: TGTGCCAGCACACCCTTTGACAGGTTAGATACGCAGTATTTT; cdr3_aa: CASTPFDRLDTQYF
d_call: NA; j_call: TRBJ2-4; cdr3_length: 16; v_call: TRBV7-8; clone_size: NA; cdr3_nt: TGTGCCAGCAGCCCGGCCCGGAGGATGGCCAAAAACATTCAGTACTTC; cdr3_aa: CASSPARRMAKNIQYF